These T cell receptor beta chains were read from a single sample in a study of cytomegalovirus exposure and HLA in healthy donors. Here immunoSEQ multiplex PCR was the method, and the copy in TCRdb shows in-frame clones only, minus some. This table has 100,000 or so clones, 77% appearing once. The sample consisted of PBMCs. These receptor sequences come from a male donor in good health and CMV-seropositive. CDR3s include the opening cysteine and the closing phenylalanine or tryptophan. Fields, in order: V gene, clone size, D gene, J gene, CDR3 DNA, CDR3 protein. The D gene is left open where the match is weak. Only some rows state a clone size, as once, few, many or a class for expanded clones.

>TRBV5-5|.|.|TRBJ2-7
TGTGCCAGCAGCACCAGGACAAGGAGCTCCTACGAGCAGTACTTC
CASSTRTRSSYEQYF
>TRBV27|.|TRBD2|TRBJ2-1
TGTGCCAGCAGTTTAGTAGCGGGAGAGGATTATGAGCAGTTCTTC
CASSLVAGEDYEQFF
>TRBV9|once|TRBD1|TRBJ1-4
TGTGCCAGCAGCGTAGGTGGAGGGGACAGGGGCAATGAAAAACTGTTTTTT
CASSVGGGDRGNEKLFF
>TRBV7-6|few|.|TRBJ2-1
TGTGCCAGCTCGGGACAAGACAATGAGCAGTTCTTC
CASSGQDNEQFF
>TRBV27|.|.|TRBJ2-7
TGTGCCAGCGGATCGGGGTGGTACGAGCAGTACTTC
CASGSGWYEQYF
>TRBV2|.|.|TRBJ1-4
TGTGCCAGCAGCCCGACGGGAAATAAACTGTTTTTT
CASSPTGNKLFF
>TRBV15|.|.|TRBJ2-6
TGTGCCACCAGCAGAGAGCCGAACATCATCTCTGGGGCCAACGTCCTGACTTTC
CATSREPNIISGANVLTF
>TRBV28|.|.|TRBJ2-1
TGTGCCAGCAGCTGGACAGCTCCGGGTTACAATGAGCAGTTCTTC
CASSWTAPGYNEQFF
>TRBV2|.|TRBD1|TRBJ2-7
TGTGCCAGCAGTTACCGGGACAGGGGTAGCGAGCAGTACTTC
CASSYRDRGSEQYF
>TRBV2|few|.|TRBJ2-7
TGTGCCAGCAGTAGGGGGGGCTACGAGCAGTACTTC
CASSRGGYEQYF
>TRBV9|.|.|TRBJ2-1
TGTGCCAGCAGCGTAGGGGGGCTGTACAATGAGCAGTTCTTC
CASSVGGLYNEQFF
>TRBV7-6|.|TRBD2|TRBJ2-5
TGTGCCAGCAGCCCTCGTAATAGCGGGAGCTGGGAAGAGACCCAGTACTTC
CASSPRNSGSWEETQYF
>TRBV25-1|.|TRBD2|TRBJ2-1
TGTGCCAGCAAGCTAGCGGGAGTCGGCCCCCATGAGCAGTTCTTC
CASKLAGVGPHEQFF
>TRBV9|.|TRBD1|TRBJ1-2
TGTGCCAGCAGCGTAGGCCCAGGGGGCATCTATGGCTACACCTTC
CASSVGPGGIYGYTF
>TRBV28|.|TRBD1|TRBJ1-3
TGTGCCAGCAGTCTTAGGCCAGGGGGTTCCGGAAACACCATATATTTT
CASSLRPGGSGNTIYF
>TRBV5-6|few|TRBD1|TRBJ1-6
TGTGCCAGCAGCGAAACAGGGGGTGATTATAATTCACCCCTCCACTTT
CASSETGGDYNSPLHF
>TRBV9|few|TRBD1|TRBJ2-3
TGTGCCAGCAGCGGAGGGACAGCTAAAAGCACAGATACGCAGTATTTT
CASSGGTAKSTDTQYF
>TRBV19|.|.|TRBJ2-7
TGTGCCAGTAGTATAACTGGAGCCTACGAGCAGTACTTC
CASSITGAYEQYF
>TRBV19|.|.|TRBJ1-2
TGTGCCAGTAGTATCCCTCTAAACGGCCCGACAGCTAACTATGGCTACACCTTC
CASSIPLNGPTANYGYTF
>TRBV25-1|.|TRBD1|TRBJ1-2
TGTGCCAGCAGTGACCCGACAGGGGACAACTATGGCTACACCTTC
CASSDPTGDNYGYTF
>TRBV5-1|.|TRBD1|TRBJ2-7
TGCGCCAGCAGCTCGGACAGGGCTAACGAGCAGTACTTC
CASSSDRANEQYF
>TRBV2|.|.|TRBJ2-2
TGTGCCAGCAGTGAAGCGGCTCGGACGGGAACGAACACCGGGGAGCTGTTTTTT
CASSEAARTGTNTGELFF
>TRBV4-1|.|.|TRBJ2-4
TGCGCCAGCAGCCAAGATCAAAGGTCTAAAGGCAAAAACAGTCAGTACTTC
CASSQDQRSKGKNSQYF
>TRBV19|.|.|TRBJ2-2
TGTGCCAGTAGTGTAAGGCGGTATGGGACAATTAACACCGGGGAGCTGTTTTTT
CASSVRRYGTINTGELFF
>TRBV7-9|.|TRBD2|TRBJ2-7
TGTGCCAGTCAGGACACAGGACTAGCGGGAGCTTACGAGCAGTACTTC
CASQDTGLAGAYEQYF
>TRBV5-1|.|TRBD2|TRBJ2-7
TGCGCCAGCAGCTCCGCGGGAGCCGCCTACGAGCAGTACTTC
CASSSAGAAYEQYF
>TRBV28|.|.|TRBJ1-1
TGTGCCAGCAGGCCCGCGGGGGCCTACACTGAAGCTTTCTTT
CASRPAGAYTEAFF
>TRBV4-3|.|TRBD2|TRBJ2-7
TGCGCCAGCAGCCAAGGGACTAGCGGGACTAGCTCCTACGAGCAGTACTTC
CASSQGTSGTSSYEQYF
>TRBV27|few|.|TRBJ2-1
TGTGCCAGCTGGTTGGGAGGAAGCGAGCAGTTCTTC
CASWLGGSEQFF
>TRBV4-2|.|TRBD2|TRBJ2-7
TGTGCCAGCAGCCAAGGACTAGCGGCCTCCTACGAGCAGTACTTC
CASSQGLAASYEQYF
>TRBV10-1|.|TRBD1|TRBJ2-7
TGCGCCAGGCCGCGGGACAGGGGTTACGAGCAGTACTTC
CARPRDRGYEQYF
>TRBV12-2|.|.|TRBJ1-3
TGTGCAAGTCGCTCTCCGCCGAGGGTAACCTCTGGAAACACCATATATTTT
CASRSPPRVTSGNTIYF
>TRBV28|.|.|TRBJ2-7
TGTGCCGGGGGCGGGCCGAATTCCTACGAGCAGTACTTC
CAGGGPNSYEQYF
>TRBV4-2|.|.|TRBJ1-5
TGTGCCAGCAGCCAAGGACTTAGCAATCAGCCCCAGCATTTT
CASSQGLSNQPQHF
>TRBV5-1|.|TRBD1|TRBJ2-3
TGCGCCAGCAGCTTGGAGGGGGCTCAGGCAGATACGCAGTATTTT
CASSLEGAQADTQYF
>TRBV5-1|.|.|TRBJ2-2
TGCGCCAGCAGCTTCGGGAGGAACACCGGGGAGCTGTTTTTT
CASSFGRNTGELFF
>TRBV7-6|.|TRBD1|TRBJ2-7
TGTGCCAGCAGCTTAGCGGGGACAGGGATCCACGAGCAGTACTTC
CASSLAGTGIHEQYF
>TRBV4-1|.|TRBD2|TRBJ2-7
TGCGCTTCCGGAATAGCGGGAAACTACGAGCAGTACTTC
CASGIAGNYEQYF
>TRBV5-1|few|.|TRBJ2-1
TGCGCCAGCAGCTTGGTGACTAGGTTTGATGAGCAGTTCTTC
CASSLVTRFDEQFF
>TRBV15|.|TRBD1|TRBJ1-5
TGTGCCACCAGCACAGGACAGGGAAATCAGCCCCAGCATTTT
CATSTGQGNQPQHF
>TRBV5-6|.|TRBD1|TRBJ2-5
TGTGCCAGCAGCACTAGGACAGGGGGCGAGGAGACCCAGTACTTC
CASSTRTGGEETQYF
>TRBV7-2|.|.|TRBJ2-7
TGTGCCAGCAGCTTATTAGGAAACCGGGACTTTAGCTACGAGCAGTACTTC
CASSLLGNRDFSYEQYF
>TRBV27|few|.|TRBJ1-4
TGTGCCAGCAGTTTATCGCCCCGCCGCCCTAGCACCAATAATGAAAAACTGTTTTTT
CASSLSPRRPSTNNEKLFF
>TRBV4-1|.|.|TRBJ1-5
TGCGCCAGCAGCCAAGATGGAGGGCCCGCCCAGCCCCAGCATTTT
CASSQDGGPAQPQHF
>TRBV7-7|.|TRBD2|TRBJ2-1
TGTGCCAGCAGCTTCGGACTAGCGGGAGGGAATGAGCAGTTCTTC
CASSFGLAGGNEQFF
>TRBV5-1|.|.|TRBJ1-4
TGCGCCAGCGGCCACGGGACAACTAATGAAAAACTGTTTTTT
CASGHGTTNEKLFF
>TRBV5-8|.|TRBD1|TRBJ1-4
TGTGCCAGCAGCTCTACCCGGGACAGCCGGGGGGGTGAAAAACTGTTTTTT
CASSSTRDSRGGEKLFF